This paragraph covers one TCR beta chain sequence. Its antigen is unknown. One base away there is no much larger clone; base qualities are not given. Collaborating institutions collected whole blood in K2EDTA tubes following their own protocols. For TCRbeta analysis, collaborators shipped samples as frozen whole blood, isolated PBMCs, or DNA extracted from either of those sample types. The data originate from a study of blood T cell repertoires in COVID-19 (dated by TCRdb to about 2020). Describing the broader study: Samples covering the acute and convalescent phases of COVID-19 were provided by collaborators in the United States, Italy and Spain. Subjects who had been exposed to COVID-19, were actively infected with it, or had recovered from it provided the deeply sampled blood TCRbeta repertoires that made up the dataset. The sample metadata nearly always contained a de-identified subject ID, COVID-19 status, age in years and sex. The repertoires were released in a freely available public database meant as a resource for research on the immune response to SARS-CoV-2. The prospective study material was composed of cDNA or gDNA derived from T cells, B-cell-depleted T cells, or PBMCs. Samples were obtained from the ongoing ImmuneRACE study (first 160 participants) and from 1,254 subjects provided by 6 global collaborators. HLA class I and class II types, where available, came from metadata supplied by the sample provider rather than from assay-based typing.

The immunoSEQ Assay, a bias-controlled multiplex PCR, was used to amplify TCRbeta CDR3 regions from genomic DNA. As for the original processing: The number of nucleated cells in each sample was estimated by amplification of reference gene primers within the assay. To quantify the absolute abundance of each unique TCRbeta CDR3 rearrangement, sequence reads were collapsed and filtered. For each sample, productive Simpson clonality was calculated by taking the square root of Simpson's diversity index across productive rearrangements. Drawn from immuneACCESS, this table holds only the in-frame rearrangements with V and J called that TCRdb kept. Clones are partly lost; checked studies trace under half to an unresolved V gene and leave the rest unexplained. V, J and clone size are those of that table, while D and trimming were read from the DNA. Across this sample there are about 100,000 clones, with 80% to 85% seen only once. The top ten hold around 4.4% of the sample.

From the germline V gene, CDR1 is MNHEY and CDR2 is SVGAGI. The CDR3, cysteine through phenylalanine, is 14 amino acids long. CDR3 DNA is the only sequence kept; it has 42 bases, read in frame from the first base. The germline V end is reduced by 6 bases and the J end by 4 bases; junction bases left unmatched: 7. Results and caveats for the whole study, not just this receptor: How much clinical and demographic metadata was included differed by source and by participant, and the metadata was provided uncurated.

This clonotype originated in a man in his sixties or seventies with acute or convalescent COVID-19. The chain is assembled from TRBV6-5 and TRBJ1-2, with 8 bases in between that match TRBD1. What was sequenced was peripheral blood. The CDR3 reads as follows: CASSQGQAFYGYTF. The nucleotide sequence reads TGTGCCAGCAGCCAGGGACAGGCGTTCTATGGCTACACCTTC.